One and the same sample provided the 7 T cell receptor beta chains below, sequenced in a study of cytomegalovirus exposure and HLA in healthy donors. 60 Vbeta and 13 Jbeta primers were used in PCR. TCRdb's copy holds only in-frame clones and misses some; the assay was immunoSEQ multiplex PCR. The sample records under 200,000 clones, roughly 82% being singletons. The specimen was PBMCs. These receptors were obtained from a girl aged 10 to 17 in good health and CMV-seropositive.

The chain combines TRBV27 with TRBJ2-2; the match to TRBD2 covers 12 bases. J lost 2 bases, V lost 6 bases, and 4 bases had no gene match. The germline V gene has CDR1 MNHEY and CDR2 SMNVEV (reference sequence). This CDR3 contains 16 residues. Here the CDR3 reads CASSLAGGANTGELFF. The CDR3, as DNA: TGTGCCAGCAGCCTAGCGGGGGGGGCAAACACCGGGGAGCTGTTTTTT.

CDR3 coding DNA: TGTGCCAGCAGCCCTGTTGTGAGGGAGACCCAGTACTTC. Protein: CASSPVVRETQYF. V is TRBV6-5 and J is TRBJ2-5; D ambiguous. Germline loops: CDR1 MNHEY, CDR2 SVGAGI. Trimming pared 6 bases from V and 5 bases from J, leaving 13 bases between. The length of the CDR3 is 13 residues.

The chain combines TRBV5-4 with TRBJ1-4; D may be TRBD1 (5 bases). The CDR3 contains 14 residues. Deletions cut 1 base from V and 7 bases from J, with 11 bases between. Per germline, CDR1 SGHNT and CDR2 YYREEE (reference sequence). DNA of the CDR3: TGTGCCAGCAGCTTGAGGGGTCAGACTGAAAAACTGTTTTTT. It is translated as CASSLRGQTEKLFF.

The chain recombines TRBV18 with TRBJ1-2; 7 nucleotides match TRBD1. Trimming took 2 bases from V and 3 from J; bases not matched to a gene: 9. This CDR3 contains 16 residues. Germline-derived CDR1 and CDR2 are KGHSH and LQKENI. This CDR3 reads CASSPMTGLIHYGYTF. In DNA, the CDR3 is TGTGCCAGCTCACCAATGACAGGGCTAATTCACTATGGCTACACCTTC.

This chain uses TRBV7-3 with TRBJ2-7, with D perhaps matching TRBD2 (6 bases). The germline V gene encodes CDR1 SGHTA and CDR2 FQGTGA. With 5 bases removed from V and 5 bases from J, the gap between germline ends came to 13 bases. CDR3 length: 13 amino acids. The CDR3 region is CASSLSPGDEQYF. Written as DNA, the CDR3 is TGTGCCAGCAGCCTCTCCCCGGGGGACGAGCAGTACTTC.

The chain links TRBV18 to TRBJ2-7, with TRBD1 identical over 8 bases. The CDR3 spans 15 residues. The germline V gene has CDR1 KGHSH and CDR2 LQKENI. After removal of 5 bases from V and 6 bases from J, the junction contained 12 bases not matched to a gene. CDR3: CASSGLTGQGTEQYF. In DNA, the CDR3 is TGTGCCAGCTCAGGGTTAACTGGACAGGGAACCGAGCAGTACTTC.

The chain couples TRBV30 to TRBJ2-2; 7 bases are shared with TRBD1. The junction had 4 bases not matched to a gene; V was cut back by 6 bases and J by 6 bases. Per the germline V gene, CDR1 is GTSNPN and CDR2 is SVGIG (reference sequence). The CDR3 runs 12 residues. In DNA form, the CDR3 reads TGTGCCTGTACAGGGGCGGCCGGGGAGCTGTTTTTT. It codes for CACTGAAGELFF.